One sample yielded the 23 T cell receptor beta chains listed below, sequenced in a study of control samples from healthy donors and cancer patients. Method: immunoSEQ multiplex PCR; TCRdb's copy keeps in-frame clones and lacks some. The profile shows more than 95,000 clones, roughly four fifths of them singletons. The sequenced sample was blood. These receptors all stem from a woman in her fifties or sixties in good health.

The genes are TRBV24-1 and TRBJ1-5, with D uncertain. The CDR3 is made up of 14 amino acids. CDR1 is KGHDR and CDR2 is SFDVKD in the germline V gene. V shed 7 bases and J shed 7 bases, with 16 bases lying between them. The CDR3 DNA follows: TGTGCCACCAGCGACCAGGCGTCCGAGCAGCCCCAGCATTTT. Its translation: CATSDQASEQPQHF.

This sequence joins TRBV6-2 or TRBV6-3 and TRBJ2-3, with 7 bases that match TRBD1. Germline trimming cut 1 base from V and 2 bases from J; bases unmatched to any gene: 3. The CDR3 is 15 amino acids. CDR1 and CDR2 from the germline V gene are MNHEY and SVGEGT. In nucleotides, the CDR3 is TGTGCCAGCAGTTACTGGACAGGAAACACAGATACGCAGTATTTT. It is translated as CASSYWTGNTDTQYF.

The chain recombines TRBV19 with TRBJ1-5; D remains unclear. Germline loops: CDR1 LNHDA, CDR2 SQIVND (reference sequence). The CDR3 is made up of 15 amino acids. Trimming removed 5 bases from V and 0 bases from J, with 11 bases in between. CDR3 DNA sequence: TGTGCCAGTAGTGCTGGACGTTTTAGCAATCAGCCCCAGCATTTT. Amino acid sequence: CASSAGRFSNQPQHF.

Points on this clone: Other DNA sequences in this specimen translate into the identical CDR3. J is TRBJ2-5 and V is TRBV7-2; TRBD2 aligns across 14 bases. The CDR3 sequence is 19 residues long. CDR1 SGHTA and CDR2 FQGNSA come from the germline V gene. V shed 5 bases and J 2 bases; nucleotides not matched to a gene: 13. The CDR3 protein is CASSIGLAGGWGGQETQYF. CDR3 sequence (DNA): TGTGCCAGCAGCATCGGACTAGCGGGAGGTTGGGGGGGGCAAGAGACCCAGTACTTC.

This chain uses TRBV28 with TRBJ1-5; D may be TRBD1 (6 bases). The length of the CDR3 is 15 residues. Germline CDR1 reads MDHEN; CDR2 reads SYDVKM. The V end lost 5 bases, the J end lost 6 bases, and 17 bases lay between the germline ends. The CDR3 sequence is CASSALTGSGQPQHF. Written as DNA, the CDR3 is TGTGCCAGCAGTGCCTTAACAGGGTCCGGTCAGCCCCAGCATTTT.

This chain joins TRBV5-6 and TRBJ2-1; D not resolved. V was clipped by 2 bases and J by 8 bases, with 8 bases between them. The germline V gene has CDR1 SGHDT and CDR2 YYEEEE. This CDR3 is built from 12 residues. CDR3 sequence reads: CASSFSIDEQFF. DNA for the CDR3: TGTGCCAGCAGCTTTTCCATCGATGAGCAGTTCTTC.

J is TRBJ2-7 and V is TRBV3-1 (or the pseudogene TRBV3-2); weak D call: TRBD2 (5 bases). CDR1 LGHDT and CDR2 YNNKEL come from the germline V gene (reference sequence). V gave up 0 bases and J gave up 4 bases, with 10 bases separating them. The CDR3 length is 14 residues. CDR3 DNA sequence: TGTGCCAGCAGCCAAGATGGACTTGTTTACGAGCAGTACTTC. It yields the protein CASSQDGLVYEQYF.

The rearrangement links TRBV6-5 to TRBJ2-2; no clear D gene. The ends were cut back, 5 bases at V and 4 bases at J, with 14 bases in the middle. Germline values: CDR1 MNHEY, CDR2 SVGAGI. This CDR3 spans 15 amino acids. CDR3 sequence reads: CASSKPGPGTGELFF. The CDR3 DNA reads as TGTGCCAGCAGTAAACCGGGCCCCGGCACCGGGGAGCTGTTTTTT.

The rearrangement uses TRBV27 and TRBJ2-2, with 12 positions matching TRBD2. J was trimmed by 6 bases and V by 5 bases; bases with no gene match: 13. The CDR3 contains 18 residues. Germline V CDR1 and CDR2: MNHEY, SMNVEV (reference sequence). The CDR3 here is CASSTSRLAGASPGELFF. The CDR3 region has the DNA TGTGCCAGCAGTACCTCCCGACTAGCGGGGGCTTCCCCCGGGGAGCTGTTTTTT.

The chain has TRBV7-9 and TRBJ2-3; TRBD2 matches at 11 bases. Germline trimming cut 5 bases from V and 2 bases from J; bases unmatched to any gene: 3. Germline CDR1 SEHNR, CDR2 FQNEAQ (reference sequence). The CDR3 is 15 amino acids. The chain's CDR3 is CASSVGLADTDTQYF. The CDR3 nucleotides are TGTGCCAGCAGCGTGGGACTAGCGGACACAGATACGCAGTATTTT.

The chain carries TRBV4-2 and TRBJ2-3; 9 nucleotides align to TRBD2. Germline-derived CDR1 and CDR2 are LGHNA and YNFKEQ. The trim removed 0 bases at V and 9 bases at J, leaving 7 bases unmatched. The CDR3 runs to 15 residues. In DNA form, the CDR3 reads TGTGCCAGCAGCCAAGAAAAAGGACTAGCGTCAACGCAGTATTTT. Amino acid sequence: CASSQEKGLASTQYF.

This rearrangement joins TRBV7-2 to TRBJ1-5, with 9 nucleotides matching TRBD1. The V and J ends lost 6 bases and 6 bases, in that order; junction bases with no gene match: 9. The CDR3 totals 15 residues. Germline V gene data show CDR1 as SGHTA and CDR2 as FQGNSA. CDR3 coding DNA: TGTGCCAGCAGGGTGGGACAGGGACCTTTTCAGCCCCAGCATTTT. Residues: CASRVGQGPFQPQHF.

The CDR3 reads CASSVATGGWTDTQYF. As DNA, the CDR3 is TGTGCCAGCAGCGTAGCTACTGGCGGGTGGACAGATACGCAGTATTTT. The chain carries TRBV9 and TRBJ2-3; possibly TRBD2 for D (5 bases). CDR1 is SGDLS and CDR2 is YYNGEE in the germline V gene. Deletions cut 0 bases from V and 3 bases from J, with 14 bases between. The CDR3 has 16 residues.

This rearrangement joins TRBV6-5 to TRBJ1-3; TRBD1 is a possible D gene (6 bases). The CDR3 extends over 13 amino acids. Germline V CDR1 and CDR2: MNHEY, SVGAGI. V lost 7 bases, J lost 2 bases, and 9 bases lay in between. The CDR3 loop is CASTQGPGNTIYF. CDR3 DNA sequence: TGTGCCAGCACACAGGGTCCTGGAAACACCATATATTTT.

The chain links TRBV30 to TRBJ2-5; D unresolved. The CDR3 covers 13 residues. Germline assignment: CDR1 GTSNPN and CDR2 SVGIG (reference sequence). Deletions cut 7 bases from V and 5 bases from J, with 17 bases between. The CDR3 is CAFGPLSLETQYF. CDR3 DNA: TGTGCCTTCGGGCCCCTGTCTTTGGAGACCCAGTACTTC.

The V gene is TRBV5-4, the J gene TRBJ1-1; D may be TRBD1 (5 bases). Germline loops: CDR1 SGHNT, CDR2 YYREEE (reference sequence). This CDR3 spans 13 amino acids. With 5 bases removed from V and 1 base from J, the gap between germline ends came to 9 bases. The DNA for the CDR3 is TGTGCCAGCAGTCGGGGGGGGAACACTGAAGCTTTCTTT. Residues: CASSRGGNTEAFF.

The V call is TRBV5-4, the J call TRBJ1-5, with D unclear. Trimming cost V 0 bases and J 3 bases, with 4 bases left between them. The length of the CDR3 is 13 residues. Looked up from germline, CDR1 is SGHNT and CDR2 is YYREEE (reference sequence). The CDR3: CASSLDINQPQHF. CDR3 bases: TGTGCCAGCAGCTTGGACATCAATCAGCCCCAGCATTTT.

The J gene is TRBJ1-2, the V gene TRBV25-1, with D possibly being TRBD1 (6 bases). Germline V gives CDR1 MGHDK, CDR2 SYGVNS. Trimming took off 1 base at V and 8 bases at J, with 17 bases between the two ends. The CDR3 length is 15 residues. The CDR3 DNA reads as TGTGCCAGCAGTGAATTTATAGTCGGGGGGCTCGGCTACACCTTC. Its protein product is CASSEFIVGGLGYTF.

The chain combines TRBV3-1 (or the pseudogene TRBV3-2) with TRBJ2-5, with 11 nucleotides matching TRBD1. The CDR3 loop spans 15 amino acids. Trimming took 0 bases from V and 9 from J; bases not matched to a gene: 6. CDR1 and CDR2 from the germline V gene are LGHDT and YNNKEL (reference sequence). The CDR3 region has the DNA TGTGCCAGCAGCCAAGATCTGGGACAGGGGGAGGCCCAGTACTTC. As protein: CASSQDLGQGEAQYF.

This chain uses TRBV20-1 with TRBJ2-7; D unclear. Per germline, CDR1 DFQATT and CDR2 SNEGSKA (reference sequence). Trimming left V 3 bases short and J 5 bases short, with 14 bases between. CDR3 length: 13 amino acids. The CDR3 here is CSASFPPINEQYF. The DNA for the CDR3 is TGCAGTGCTAGTTTCCCCCCCATTAACGAGCAGTACTTC.

In this sample, this clone turned up a few times. The rearrangement uses TRBV3-1 (or the pseudogene TRBV3-2) and TRBJ2-3, with TRBD1 as a possible D gene (5 bases). With 0 bases removed from V and 1 base from J, the gap between germline ends came to 14 bases. The CDR3 length is 17 residues. Germline loops: CDR1 LGHDT, CDR2 YNNKEL (reference sequence). This chain's CDR3 is CASSQDPRGAGTDTQYF. Written as DNA, the CDR3 is TGTGCCAGCAGCCAAGATCCTAGGGGCGCAGGCACAGATACGCAGTATTTT.

The chain recombines TRBV24-1 with TRBJ1-6; D is unresolved. Between the trimmed V and J ends, which lost 5 bases and 2 bases, there was a span of 6 bases. There are 14 residues in the CDR3. The germline CDR1 and CDR2 sequences are KGHDR and SFDVKD. The CDR3 spells CATSAGAYNSPLHF. DNA for the CDR3: TGTGCCACCAGTGCCGGGGCCTATAATTCACCCCTCCACTTT.

The chain carries TRBV2 and TRBJ2-7; a possible D gene is TRBD1 (6 bases). The CDR3 loop spans 12 amino acids. Germline V gene sequence: CDR1 SNHLY, CDR2 FYNNEI. V lost 6 bases and J lost 3, with 9 bases in between. CDR3: CASRGQIYEQYF. As DNA, the CDR3 is TGTGCCAGCAGAGGACAGATCTACGAGCAGTACTTC. Full variable domain (rest looked up from reference TRBV2 and TRBJ2-7): EPEVTQTPSHQVTQMGQEVILRCVPISNHLYFYWYRQILGQKVEFLVSFYNNEISEKSEIFDDQFSVERPDGSNFTLKIRSTKLEDSAMYFCASRGQIYEQYFGPGTRLTVT.